Listed below are T cell receptor beta chains from one sample, sequenced in a study of cytomegalovirus exposure and HLA in healthy donors. Assay: immunoSEQ multiplex PCR; the TCRdb copy retains only in-frame clones and omits some. Of around 240,000 clones listed, around 91% are singletons. Sequencing was performed on PBMCs. All receptors come from a woman aged 18-30 years in good health and CMV-seronegative. The CDR3 runs from the conserved cysteine through the conserved F or W. D genes are given only for firm matches. Clone size appears in some rows only: once, few, many, or a class for an expanded clone.

J: TRBJ1-5
D: TRBD1
size: -
V: TRBV5-5
CDR3: CASSRDRDQPQHF
DNA: TGTGCCAGCAGCCGGGACAGGGATCAGCCCCAGCATTTT

J: TRBJ1-1
D: -
size: -
V: TRBV27
CDR3: CASSWGEMGTEAFF
DNA: TGTGCCAGCAGTTGGGGGGAAATGGGCACTGAAGCTTTCTTT

J: TRBJ2-1
D: TRBD2
size: -
V: TRBV11-1
CDR3: CASSGSALAGGLGEQFF
DNA: TGTGCCAGCAGCGGCTCCGCCCTAGCGGGGGGGCTAGGTGAGCAGTTCTTC

J: TRBJ1-1
D: -
size: -
V: TRBV5-1
CDR3: CASSLGDIGSVEAFF
DNA: TGCGCCAGCAGCTTGGGGGACATTGGATCGGTTGAAGCTTTCTTT

J: TRBJ1-1
D: TRBD1
size: -
V: TRBV19
CDR3: CASSKRDRDTEAFF
DNA: TGTGCCAGTAGTAAGAGGGACAGGGACACTGAAGCTTTCTTT

J: TRBJ1-4
D: -
size: -
V: TRBV4-1
CDR3: CASSPRDRTNEKLFF
DNA: TGCGCCAGCAGCCCTAGAGACAGGACTAATGAAAAACTGTTTTTT

J: TRBJ1-2
D: -
size: once
V: TRBV5-4
CDR3: CASSLGGLGYTF
DNA: TGTGCCAGCAGCTTGGGGGGGCTAGGCTACACCTTC

J: TRBJ2-3
D: TRBD1
size: -
V: TRBV7-9
CDR3: CASSLGTGLTDTQYF
DNA: TGTGCCAGCAGCCTCGGGACAGGGCTTACAGATACGCAGTATTTT

J: TRBJ2-1
D: -
size: -
V: TRBV7-6
CDR3: CASSLDGANNEQFF
DNA: TGTGCCAGCAGCTTAGATGGGGCCAACAATGAGCAGTTCTTC

J: TRBJ1-6
D: -
size: -
V: TRBV6-1
CDR3: CASNWWGVESPLHF
DNA: TGTGCCAGCAATTGGTGGGGGGTAGAGTCACCCCTCCACTTT

J: TRBJ2-7
D: -
size: once
V: TRBV28
CDR3: CASSSGQPYEQYF
DNA: TGTGCCAGCAGTTCGGGTCAACCCTACGAGCAGTACTTC

J: TRBJ2-3
D: TRBD1
size: -
V: TRBV2
CDR3: CASSESGTGADTQYF
DNA: TGTGCCAGCAGTGAATCGGGGACAGGCGCAGATACGCAGTATTTT

J: TRBJ2-4
D: -
size: once
V: TRBV28
CDR3: CASRPIETDGAKNIQYF
DNA: TGTGCCAGCAGACCCATAGAGACAGATGGGGCCAAAAACATTCAGTACTTC

J: TRBJ1-2
D: -
size: once
V: TRBV27
CDR3: CASSFSSGANYGYTF
DNA: TGTGCCAGCAGTTTCTCGTCAGGGGCTAACTATGGCTACACCTTC

J: TRBJ2-3
D: TRBD2
size: -
V: TRBV5-4
CDR3: CASSLDRQRGGPDTQYF
DNA: TGTGCCAGCAGCTTGGATAGGCAGCGGGGGGGCCCAGATACGCAGTATTTT

J: TRBJ2-3
D: TRBD1
size: -
V: TRBV27
CDR3: CASSSLDGGQGTTSTDTQYF
DNA: TGTGCCAGCAGTTCCCTTGATGGAGGACAGGGAACAACTAGCACAGATACGCAGTATTTT

J: TRBJ1-6
D: -
size: -
V: TRBV4-2
CDR3: CASSGVGGNSPLHF
DNA: TGTGCCAGCAGCGGGGTCGGGGGGAATTCACCCCTCCACTTT

J: TRBJ2-3
D: TRBD1
size: -
V: TRBV10-3
CDR3: CAISTGTASTDTQYF
DNA: TGTGCCATCAGTACCGGGACAGCGAGCACAGATACGCAGTATTTT

J: TRBJ2-3
D: TRBD2
size: once
V: TRBV27
CDR3: CASSESGGPQYF
DNA: TGTGCCAGCAGCGAAAGCGGGGGACCGCAGTATTTT

J: TRBJ2-2
D: TRBD1
size: -
V: TRBV5-1
CDR3: CASTSGTDTGELFF
DNA: TGCGCCAGCACCTCCGGGACAGACACCGGGGAGCTGTTTTTT

J: TRBJ2-5
D: -
size: -
V: TRBV7-9
CDR3: CASTNRQTLGSWYQETQYF
DNA: TGTGCCAGCACCAATCGACAAACTCTGGGCAGCTGGTACCAAGAGACCCAGTACTTC

J: TRBJ1-1
D: -
size: -
V: TRBV4-2
CDR3: CASSQDQTPVTEAFF
DNA: TGTGCCAGCAGCCAAGATCAGACACCCGTGACTGAAGCTTTCTTT

J: TRBJ2-6
D: -
size: -
V: TRBV5-1
CDR3: CASSLVGGSGANVLTF
DNA: TGCGCCAGCAGCTTGGTTGGAGGGTCCGGGGCCAACGTCCTGACTTTC

J: TRBJ1-6
D: -
size: few
V: TRBV5-1
CDR3: CASSFRGDSPLHF
DNA: TGCGCCAGCAGCTTTCGGGGAGACTCACCCCTCCACTTT

J: TRBJ2-3
D: -
size: -
V: TRBV7-2
CDR3: CASSPPGLGTDTQYF
DNA: TGTGCCAGCAGTCCACCGGGACTTGGCACAGATACGCAGTATTTT

J: TRBJ2-2
D: -
size: -
V: TRBV7-2
CDR3: CASHEQGTNTGELFF
DNA: TGTGCCAGCCATGAACAGGGGACTAACACCGGGGAGCTGTTTTTT

J: TRBJ2-3
D: TRBD2
size: -
V: TRBV6-5
CDR3: CASSYTSGGADTQYF
DNA: TGTGCCAGCAGTTATACTAGCGGGGGGGCAGATACGCAGTATTTT

J: TRBJ2-3
D: -
size: -
V: TRBV11-1
CDR3: CASSLNDQGTDTQYF
DNA: TGTGCCAGCAGCTTGAACGATCAGGGGACAGATACGCAGTATTTT

J: TRBJ1-1
D: -
size: -
V: TRBV7-9
CDR3: CASREYPLNTEAFF
DNA: TGTGCCAGCAGGGAGTACCCCTTGAACACTGAAGCTTTCTTT

J: TRBJ1-4
D: -
size: -
V: TRBV18
CDR3: CASSPDSEKLFF
DNA: TGTGCCAGCTCACCCGACAGTGAAAAACTGTTTTTT

J: TRBJ2-4
D: TRBD1
size: -
V: TRBV29-1
CDR3: CSFWTGEGNIQYF
DNA: TGCAGCTTTTGGACAGGGGAGGGAAACATTCAGTACTTC

J: TRBJ1-2
D: TRBD1
size: -
V: TRBV6-6
CDR3: CASGETGGDGYTF
DNA: TGTGCCAGCGGGGAGACAGGGGGCGATGGCTACACCTTC

J: TRBJ2-7
D: -
size: once
V: TRBV6-4
CDR3: CASSVLETSSGHPYEQYF
DNA: TGTGCCAGCAGTGTCCTAGAGACCAGCAGTGGTCATCCCTACGAGCAGTACTTC

J: TRBJ1-4
D: -
size: -
V: TRBV4-3
CDR3: CASSQVSGVANEKLFF
DNA: TGCGCCAGCAGCCAGGTATCGGGGGTGGCTAATGAAAAACTGTTTTTT

J: TRBJ1-2
D: -
size: once
V: TRBV4-3
CDR3: CASSQDLQDPGYTF
DNA: TGCGCCAGCAGCCAAGATCTACAGGACCCTGGCTACACCTTC

J: TRBJ2-6
D: TRBD2
size: -
V: TRBV9
CDR3: CASSGTSGGEAGANVLTF
DNA: TGTGCCAGCAGCGGGACTAGCGGGGGGGAGGCAGGGGCCAACGTCCTGACTTTC

J: TRBJ1-2
D: -
size: -
V: TRBV7-6
CDR3: CASSPVLEDGYGYTF
DNA: TGTGCCAGCAGCCCAGTACTGGAGGACGGCTATGGCTACACCTTC

J: TRBJ2-5
D: -
size: -
V: TRBV28
CDR3: CASSPGTGLQETQYF
DNA: TGTGCCAGCAGTCCAGGGACGGGACTCCAAGAGACCCAGTACTTC

J: TRBJ1-2
D: TRBD1
size: -
V: TRBV7-9
CDR3: CASSLVGTANYGYTF
DNA: TGTGCCAGCAGCTTAGTGGGGACAGCTAACTATGGCTACACCTTC

J: TRBJ2-1
D: -
size: -
V: TRBV6-5
CDR3: CASSYAESDEQFF
DNA: TGTGCCAGCAGTTACGCGGAGTCAGATGAGCAGTTCTTC

J: TRBJ2-4
D: TRBD1
size: -
V: TRBV18
CDR3: CASSPPRTGDLAKNIQYF
DNA: TGTGCCAGCTCACCACCACGGACAGGGGACCTAGCCAAAAACATTCAGTACTTC

J: TRBJ1-5
D: TRBD1
size: -
V: TRBV10-3
CDR3: CAISEKQGGQPQHF
DNA: TGTGCCATCAGTGAGAAACAGGGGGGTCAGCCCCAGCATTTT

J: TRBJ2-1
D: TRBD2
size: -
V: TRBV19
CDR3: CASSTDLAGGNYNEQFF
DNA: TGTGCCAGTAGTACAGACTTAGCGGGGGGGAATTACAATGAGCAGTTCTTC

J: TRBJ2-7
D: -
size: -
V: TRBV5-1
CDR3: CATRDTQSSYEQYF
DNA: TGCGCCACCCGGGACACCCAGAGCTCCTACGAGCAGTACTTC

J: TRBJ2-2
D: TRBD1
size: -
V: TRBV9
CDR3: CASSVTPRTGGTGELFF
DNA: TGTGCCAGCAGCGTAACCCCCCGGACAGGGGGAACCGGGGAGCTGTTTTTT

J: TRBJ2-7
D: -
size: once
V: TRBV2
CDR3: CASSPAGRNYEQYF
DNA: TGTGCCAGCAGCCCGGCAGGGCGAAACTACGAGCAGTACTTC

J: TRBJ1-1
D: TRBD1
size: -
V: TRBV5-1
CDR3: CASSPGQGARDTEAFF
DNA: TGCGCCAGCAGCCCGGGACAGGGGGCTCGAGACACTGAAGCTTTCTTT

J: TRBJ2-2
D: -
size: -
V: TRBV7-9
CDR3: CASSLGSGRTGELFF
DNA: TGTGCCAGCAGCTTAGGCAGCGGCAGAACCGGGGAGCTGTTTTTT

J: TRBJ2-3
D: -
size: -
V: TRBV19
CDR3: CASSNAARTDTQYF
DNA: TGTGCCAGTAGTAACGCGGCCCGCACAGATACGCAGTATTTT

J: TRBJ2-7
D: -
size: -
V: TRBV27
CDR3: CASSLYPPSDRPYEQYF
DNA: TGTGCCAGCAGTTTATACCCCCCTTCTGACAGGCCCTACGAGCAGTACTTC

J: TRBJ1-1
D: -
size: -
V: TRBV6-6
CDR3: CASSYDGDTEAFF
DNA: TGTGCCAGCAGTTACGACGGAGACACTGAAGCTTTCTTT